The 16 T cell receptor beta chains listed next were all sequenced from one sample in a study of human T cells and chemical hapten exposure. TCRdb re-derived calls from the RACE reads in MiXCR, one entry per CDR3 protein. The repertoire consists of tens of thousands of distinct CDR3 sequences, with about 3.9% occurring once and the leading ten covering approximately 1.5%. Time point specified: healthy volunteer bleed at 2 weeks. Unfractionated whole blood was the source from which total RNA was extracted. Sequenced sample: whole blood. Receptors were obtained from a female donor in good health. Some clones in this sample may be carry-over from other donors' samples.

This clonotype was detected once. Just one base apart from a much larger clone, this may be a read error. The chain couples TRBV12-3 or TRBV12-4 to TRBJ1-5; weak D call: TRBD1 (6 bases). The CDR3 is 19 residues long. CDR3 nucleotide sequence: TGTGCCAGCAGATACTTCAGGCTGGGGGCTCAGAAGGGCAATCAGCCCCAGAATTTT. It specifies CASRYFRLGAQKGNQPQNF.

The CDR3 here is CASSLTGLPLHF. CDR3 coding DNA: TGTGCCAGCAGCCTAACAGGTCTCCCCCTCCACTTT. The chain recombines TRBV7-2 with TRBJ1-6; possible D gene TRBD1, 5 bases. The V gene lost 5 bases and the J gene lost 13 bases, with 12 bases spanning the gap. From germline, CDR1 is SGHTA and CDR2 FQGNSA. The CDR3 is 12 residues long. The full variable domain, completed using reference TRBV7-2 and TRBJ1-6, is GAGVSQSPSNKVTEKGKDVELRCDPISGHTALYWYRQSLGQGLEFLIYFQGNSAPDKSGLPSDRFSAERTGGSVSTLTIQRTQQEDSAVYLCASSLTGLPLHFGNGTRLTVT.

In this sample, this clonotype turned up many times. The CDR3 protein is CASASGAGGSTDTQYF. Here the CDR3 DNA reads TGTGCCAGCGCGTCCGGGGCAGGGGGCAGTACAGATACGCAGTATTTT. The V and J genes are TRBV9 and TRBJ2-3, with TRBD1 matching 8 bases. The CDR3 has 16 residues. V gave up 7 bases and J gave up 3 bases; unmatched junction bases: 13. Per germline, CDR1 SGDLS and CDR2 YYNGEE.

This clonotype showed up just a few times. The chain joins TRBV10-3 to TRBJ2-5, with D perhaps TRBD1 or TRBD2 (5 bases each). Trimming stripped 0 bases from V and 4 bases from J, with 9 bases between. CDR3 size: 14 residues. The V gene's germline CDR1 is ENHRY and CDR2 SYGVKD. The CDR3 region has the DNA TGTGCCATCAGTGAGTCGGGGGTCGCAGAGACCCAGTACTTC. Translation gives CAISESGVAETQYF.

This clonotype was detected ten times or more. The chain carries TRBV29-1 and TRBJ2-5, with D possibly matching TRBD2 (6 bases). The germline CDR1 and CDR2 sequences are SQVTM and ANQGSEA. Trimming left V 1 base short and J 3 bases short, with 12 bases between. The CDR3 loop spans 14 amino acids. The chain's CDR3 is CSVEGDWGEETQYF. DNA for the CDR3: TGCAGCGTTGAAGGGGATTGGGGGGAAGAGACCCAGTACTTC.

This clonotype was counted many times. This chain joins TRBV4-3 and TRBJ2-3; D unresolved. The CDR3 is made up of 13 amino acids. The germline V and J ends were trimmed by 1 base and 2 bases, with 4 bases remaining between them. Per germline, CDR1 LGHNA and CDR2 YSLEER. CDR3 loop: CASSQGITDTQYF. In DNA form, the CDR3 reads TGCGCCAGCAGCCAAGGCATCACAGATACGCAGTATTTT.

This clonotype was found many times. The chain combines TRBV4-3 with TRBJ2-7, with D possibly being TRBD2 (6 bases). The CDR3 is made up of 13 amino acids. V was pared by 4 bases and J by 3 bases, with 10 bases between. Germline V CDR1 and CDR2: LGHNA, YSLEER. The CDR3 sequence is CASSPYGGYEQYF. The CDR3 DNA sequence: TGCGCCAGCAGCCCCTACGGGGGCTACGAGCAGTACTTC.

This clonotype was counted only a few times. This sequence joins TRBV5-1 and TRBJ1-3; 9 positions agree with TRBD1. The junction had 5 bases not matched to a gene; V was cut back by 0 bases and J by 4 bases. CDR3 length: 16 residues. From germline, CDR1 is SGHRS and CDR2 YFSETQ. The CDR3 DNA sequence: TGCGCCAGCAGCTTGGACCCCGGGACAGGGGGAAACACCATATATTTT. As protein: CASSLDPGTGGNTIYF.

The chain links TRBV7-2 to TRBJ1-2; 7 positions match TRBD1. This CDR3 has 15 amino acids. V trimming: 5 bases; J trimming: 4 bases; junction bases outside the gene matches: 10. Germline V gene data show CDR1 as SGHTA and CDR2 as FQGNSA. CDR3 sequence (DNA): TGTGCCAGCAGCCCCACCAGGGGGATGAGCTATGGCTACACCTTC. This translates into CASSPTRGMSYGYTF.

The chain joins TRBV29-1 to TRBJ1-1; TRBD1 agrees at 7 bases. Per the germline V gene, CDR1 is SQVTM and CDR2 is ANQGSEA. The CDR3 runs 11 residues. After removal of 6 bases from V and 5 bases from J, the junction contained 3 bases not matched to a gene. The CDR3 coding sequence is TGCAGCGTAACACAGGGGACTGAAGCTTTCTTT. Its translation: CSVTQGTEAFF.

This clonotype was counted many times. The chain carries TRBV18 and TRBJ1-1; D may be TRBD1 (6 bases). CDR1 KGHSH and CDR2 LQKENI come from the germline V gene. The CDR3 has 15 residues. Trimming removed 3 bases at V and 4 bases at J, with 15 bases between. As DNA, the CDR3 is TGTGCCAGCTCACCTCCTGGGGGGCCCGGCACTGAAGCTTTCTTT. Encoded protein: CASSPPGGPGTEAFF.

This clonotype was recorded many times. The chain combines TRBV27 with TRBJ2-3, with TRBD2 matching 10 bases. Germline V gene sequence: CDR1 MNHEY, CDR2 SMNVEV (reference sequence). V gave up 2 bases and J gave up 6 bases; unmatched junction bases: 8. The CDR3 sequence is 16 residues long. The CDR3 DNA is TGTGCCAGCAGTTTACGGGGAGCGGGGGGGCCGGATACGCAGTATTTT. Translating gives CASSLRGAGGPDTQYF.

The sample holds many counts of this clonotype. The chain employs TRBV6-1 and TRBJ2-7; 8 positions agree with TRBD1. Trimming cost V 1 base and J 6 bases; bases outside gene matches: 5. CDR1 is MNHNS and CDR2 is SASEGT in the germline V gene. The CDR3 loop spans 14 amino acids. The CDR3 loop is CASSEVTGAREQYF. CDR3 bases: TGTGCCAGCAGTGAAGTGACAGGGGCACGCGAGCAGTACTTC.

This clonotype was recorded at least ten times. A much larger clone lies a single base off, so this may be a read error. CDR3 amino acids: CASSPTGAGNQPQNF. The CDR3 DNA is TGTGCCAGCAGCCCCACAGGGGCGGGAAATCAGCCCCAGAATTTT. The chain carries TRBV7-9 and TRBJ1-5; 7 bases map to TRBD1. The CDR3 totals 15 residues. Germline V lookup: CDR1 SEHNR, CDR2 FQNEAQ (reference sequence).

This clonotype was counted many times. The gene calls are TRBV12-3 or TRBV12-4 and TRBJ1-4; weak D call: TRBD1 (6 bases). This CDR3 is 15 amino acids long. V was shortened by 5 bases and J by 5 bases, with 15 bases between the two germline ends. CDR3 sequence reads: CASSPHTGLNEKLFF. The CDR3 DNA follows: TGTGCCAGCAGTCCACATACAGGGTTAAATGAAAAACTGTTTTTT.

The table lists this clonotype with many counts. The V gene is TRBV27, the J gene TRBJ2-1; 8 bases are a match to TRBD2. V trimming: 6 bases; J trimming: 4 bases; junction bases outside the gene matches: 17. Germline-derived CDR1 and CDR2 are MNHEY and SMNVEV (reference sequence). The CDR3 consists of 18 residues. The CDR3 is CASSPWGIAGRTYNEQFF. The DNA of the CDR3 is TGTGCCAGCAGCCCCTGGGGGATAGCGGGGCGAACGTACAATGAGCAGTTCTTC.